The clone carrying this T cell receptor beta chain was counted once. Its cognate antigen is unknown. One junction end disagrees with the germline gene, perhaps due to a read error. The data derive from a study of CD8+CD57+ T cells in acquired aplastic anemia. Study-level background: Recorded DNA amounts for sorted CD4+ and CD8+ cells had an average of approximately 2.9 ug.

It was genomic DNA that served as the template for profiling TCR beta VDJ and CDR3. MiXCR, applied by TCRdb to the reads, yields one record per CDR3 protein. The repertoire includes around 400,000 distinct CDR3 sequences, around 68% of them detected once, and 3% to 4.5% sits in the top ten. The CDR3 is made up of 14 amino acids. Germline-derived CDR1 and CDR2 are ENHRY and SYGVKD. Findings of the study overall: Patients and controls were not found to differ significantly in CD8+ Simpson's diversity. Patients and controls shared 25 to 30 CD8+ CDR3 sequences, which appeared highly expressed in patients and within their immunodominant clones.

The specimen was sorted CD4+, CD8+, or CD8+CD57+ T cells (not recorded which) from PBMCs. The chain joins TRBV10-3 to TRBJ1-5; tentative D call: TRBD1 (5 bases). The DNA matches TRBJ1-2 better at its end, which makes the J call doubtful. This TCR came from a human donor in good health, serving as a control. The CDR3 loop is CAISGPNRNFGYTF. In nucleotides, the CDR3 is TGTGCCATCAGTGGGCCCAACAGGAACTTTGGCTACACCTTC.